These 4 T cell receptor beta chains were sequenced from one sample in a study of post-analysis software for immune sequencing data. No antigen has been identified for these receptors. Tagging with unique molecular identifiers was a feature of the TCR beta cDNA libraries. TCRdb processed the PCR reads anew with MiXCR; each CDR3 protein has one entry. The data show roughly 670,000 distinct CDR3 sequences, with 55% to 60% seen just once and 10% to 12% held by the top ten. Study-wide points: With TRBV5-6, TRBV5-1 and TRBV20-1 included, a handful of TRBV segments were more frequent in patients than in controls.

The sample was blood. The source is a girl aged 2 to 9 with multiple sclerosis.

This clonotype was counted between two and nine times. In nucleotides, the CDR3 is TGCAGTGCTAGTTTTTTACCCAGCACAGATACGCAGTATTTT. It codes for CSASFLPSTDTQYF. This chain connects TRBV20-1 to TRBJ2-3; D unclear. The CDR3 contains 14 residues. The V gene lost 3 bases and the J gene lost 0 bases, with 10 bases spanning the gap. Germline CDR1 is DFQATT and CDR2 is SNEGSKA (reference sequence).

J is TRBJ1-2 and V is TRBV7-8; tentative D call: TRBD1 (5 bases). From germline, CDR1 is SGHVS and CDR2 FQNEAQ. Trimming took 1 base from V and 4 from J, leaving 13 bases between them. This CDR3 is 15 amino acids long. CDR3 sequence (DNA): TGTGCCAGCAGCTTAGTTGACAGCCATCTCTATGGCTACACCTTC. Translating gives CASSLVDSHLYGYTF.

As to this clonotype: A junction end diverges from the germline sequence, so it may reflect a read error. The chain couples TRBV15 to TRBJ2-3; the match to TRBD1 covers 11 bases. Germline V gives CDR1 LNHNV, CDR2 YYDKDF (reference sequence). The CDR3 has 15 residues. The CDR3, as DNA: TGTACCACCAGCATAGGGACAGGGGGTATAGATACGCAGTATTTT. Residues: CTTSIGTGGIDTQYF.

CDR3 amino acids: CASSLAGTSHEQYF. The CDR3 bases are TGTGCCAGCAGTTTAGCGGGCACTAGCCACGAGCAGTACTTC. The rearrangement uses TRBV12-3 or TRBV12-4 and TRBJ2-7, with D possibly TRBD2 on 6 matching bases. The V and J ends lost 0 bases and 5 bases respectively, with 11 bases between them. The CDR3 is 14 amino acids.